This T cell receptor (beta chain) derives from a study of blood T cells in healthy people across ages. The wider study: Through template switching, about one barcoded beta molecule was captured per two T cells, as measured in model experiments.

Combining a sample-barcoded 5' primer with a J-beta primer mix, a second PCR ran for roughly 7 to 11 cycles. Every cDNA molecule carried a tag from a template-switch adaptor bearing 12 random nucleotides. In TCRdb, the 5' RACE reads were re-called with MiXCR into one record per CDR3 protein. The table has roughly 1,500,000 distinct CDR3 sequences, approximately 40% seen once. V lost 3 bases and J lost 11, with 23 bases in between. Per germline, CDR1 SGHRS and CDR2 YFSETQ. The CDR3 covers 15 residues. Every sample had a minimum of 7 million PBMCs isolated. The TCR was taken from a woman younger than 30 in good health. The chain has TRBV5-1 and TRBJ2-5; TRBD2 might be the D (5 bases). What was sequenced was blood. CDR3 coding DNA: TGCGCCAGCAGCTCCTCCGGGATCCACCGGTCGGAGCAGTACTTC. It yields the protein CASSSSGIHRSEQYF.